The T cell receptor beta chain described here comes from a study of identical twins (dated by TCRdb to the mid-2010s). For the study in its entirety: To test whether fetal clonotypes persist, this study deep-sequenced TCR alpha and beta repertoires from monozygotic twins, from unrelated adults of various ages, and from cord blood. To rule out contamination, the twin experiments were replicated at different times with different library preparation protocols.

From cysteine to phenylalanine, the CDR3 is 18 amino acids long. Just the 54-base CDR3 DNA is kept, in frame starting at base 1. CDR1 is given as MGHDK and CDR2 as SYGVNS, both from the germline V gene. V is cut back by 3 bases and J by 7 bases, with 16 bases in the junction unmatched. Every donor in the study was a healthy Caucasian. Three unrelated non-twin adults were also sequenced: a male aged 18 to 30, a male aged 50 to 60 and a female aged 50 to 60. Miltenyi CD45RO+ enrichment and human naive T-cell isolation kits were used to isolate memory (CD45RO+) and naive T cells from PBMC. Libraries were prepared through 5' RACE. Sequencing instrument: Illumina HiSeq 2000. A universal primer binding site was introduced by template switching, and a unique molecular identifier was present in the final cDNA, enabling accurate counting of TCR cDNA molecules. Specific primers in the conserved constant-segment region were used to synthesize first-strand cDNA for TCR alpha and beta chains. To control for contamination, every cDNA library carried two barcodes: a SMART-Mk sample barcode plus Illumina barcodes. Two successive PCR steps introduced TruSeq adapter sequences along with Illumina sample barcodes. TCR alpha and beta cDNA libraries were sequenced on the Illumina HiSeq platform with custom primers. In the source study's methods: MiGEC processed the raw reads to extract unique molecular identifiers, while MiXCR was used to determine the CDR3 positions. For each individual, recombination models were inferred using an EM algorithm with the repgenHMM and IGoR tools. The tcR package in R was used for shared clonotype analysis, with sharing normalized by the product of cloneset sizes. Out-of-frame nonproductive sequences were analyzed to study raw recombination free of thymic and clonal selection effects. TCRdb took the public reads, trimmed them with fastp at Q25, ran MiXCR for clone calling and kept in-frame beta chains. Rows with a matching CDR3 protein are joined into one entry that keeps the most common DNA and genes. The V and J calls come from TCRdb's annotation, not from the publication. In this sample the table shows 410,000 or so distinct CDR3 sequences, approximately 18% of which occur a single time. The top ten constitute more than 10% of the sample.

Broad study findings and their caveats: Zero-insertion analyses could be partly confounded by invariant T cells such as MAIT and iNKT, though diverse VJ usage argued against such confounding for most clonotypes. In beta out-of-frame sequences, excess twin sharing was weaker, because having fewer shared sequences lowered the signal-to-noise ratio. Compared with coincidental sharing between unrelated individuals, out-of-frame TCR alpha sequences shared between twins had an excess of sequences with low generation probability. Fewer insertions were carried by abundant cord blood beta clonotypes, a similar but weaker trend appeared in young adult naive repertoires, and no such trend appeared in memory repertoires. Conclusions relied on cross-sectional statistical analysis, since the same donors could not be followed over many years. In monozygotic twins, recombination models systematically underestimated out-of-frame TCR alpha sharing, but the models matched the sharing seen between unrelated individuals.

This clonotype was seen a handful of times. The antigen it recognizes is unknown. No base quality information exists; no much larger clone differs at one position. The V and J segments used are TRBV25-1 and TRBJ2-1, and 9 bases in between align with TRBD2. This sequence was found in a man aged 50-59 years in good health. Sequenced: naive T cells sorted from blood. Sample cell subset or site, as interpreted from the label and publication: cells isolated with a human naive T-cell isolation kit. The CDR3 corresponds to CASSDAGGAGGLRNEQFF. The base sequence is TGTGCCAGCAGTGACGCTGGGGGAGCGGGGGGCCTCCGAAATGAGCAGTTCTTC.